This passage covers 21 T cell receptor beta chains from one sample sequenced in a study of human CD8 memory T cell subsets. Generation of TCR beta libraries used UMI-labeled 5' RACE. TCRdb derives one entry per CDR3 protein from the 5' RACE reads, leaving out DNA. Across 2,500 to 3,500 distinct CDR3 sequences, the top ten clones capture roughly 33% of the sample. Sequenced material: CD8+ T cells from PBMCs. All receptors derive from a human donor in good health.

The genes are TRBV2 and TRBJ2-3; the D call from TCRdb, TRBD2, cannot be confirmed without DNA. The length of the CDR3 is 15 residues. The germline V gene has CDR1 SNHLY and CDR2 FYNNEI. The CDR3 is CATSLVGWGTDTQYF. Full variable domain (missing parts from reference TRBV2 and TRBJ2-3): EPEVTQTPSHQVTQMGQEVILRCVPISNHLYFYWYRQILGQKVEFLVSFYNNEISEKSEIFDDQFSVERPDGSNFTLKIRSTKLEDSAMYFCATSLVGWGTDTQYFGPGTRLTVL.

CDR3 residues: CASTDRTDTQYF. The rearrangement joins TRBV12-3 or TRBV12-4 to TRBJ2-3. The CDR3 has 12 amino acids.

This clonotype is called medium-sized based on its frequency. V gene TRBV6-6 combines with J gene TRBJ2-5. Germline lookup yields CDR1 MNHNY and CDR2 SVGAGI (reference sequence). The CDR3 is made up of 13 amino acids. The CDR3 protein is CASSYREQETQYF.

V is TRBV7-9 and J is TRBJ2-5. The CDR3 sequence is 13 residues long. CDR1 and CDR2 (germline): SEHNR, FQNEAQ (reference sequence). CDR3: CASSKMAGETQYF.

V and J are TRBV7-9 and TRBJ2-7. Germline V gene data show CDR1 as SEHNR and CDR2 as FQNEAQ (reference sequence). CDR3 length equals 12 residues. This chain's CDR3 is CASSLAGGEQYF.

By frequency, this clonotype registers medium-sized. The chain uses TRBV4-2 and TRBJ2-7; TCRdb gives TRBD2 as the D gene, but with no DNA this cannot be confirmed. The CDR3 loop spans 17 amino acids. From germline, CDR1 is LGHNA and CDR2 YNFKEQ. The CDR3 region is CASSQDSPGLAGYEQYF.

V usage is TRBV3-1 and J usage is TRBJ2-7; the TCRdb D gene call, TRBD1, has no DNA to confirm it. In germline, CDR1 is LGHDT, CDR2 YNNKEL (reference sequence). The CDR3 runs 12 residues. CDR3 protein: CASGTASYEQYF.

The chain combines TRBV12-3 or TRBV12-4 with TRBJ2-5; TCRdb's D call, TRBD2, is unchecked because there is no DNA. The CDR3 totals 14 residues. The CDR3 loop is CASSSNSGSETQYF.

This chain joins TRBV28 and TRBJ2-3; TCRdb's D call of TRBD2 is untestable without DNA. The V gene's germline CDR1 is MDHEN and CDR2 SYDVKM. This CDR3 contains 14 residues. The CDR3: CATHGPIGVDTQYF.

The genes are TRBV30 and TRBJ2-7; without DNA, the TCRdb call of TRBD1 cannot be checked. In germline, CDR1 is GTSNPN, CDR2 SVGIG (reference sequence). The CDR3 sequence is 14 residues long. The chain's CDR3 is CAWRGIDSFYEQYF.

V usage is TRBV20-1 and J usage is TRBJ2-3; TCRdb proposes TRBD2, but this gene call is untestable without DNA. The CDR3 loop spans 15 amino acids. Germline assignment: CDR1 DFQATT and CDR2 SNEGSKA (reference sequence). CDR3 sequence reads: CSASRLADSGDTQYF.

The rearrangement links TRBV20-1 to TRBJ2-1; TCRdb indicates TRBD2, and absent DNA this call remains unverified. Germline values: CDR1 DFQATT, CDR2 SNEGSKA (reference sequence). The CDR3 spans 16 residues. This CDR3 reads CSASEGSGLAGVEQFF.

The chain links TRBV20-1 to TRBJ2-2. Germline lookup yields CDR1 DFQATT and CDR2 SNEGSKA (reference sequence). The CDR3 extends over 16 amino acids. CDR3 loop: CSARDALGSNTGELFF.

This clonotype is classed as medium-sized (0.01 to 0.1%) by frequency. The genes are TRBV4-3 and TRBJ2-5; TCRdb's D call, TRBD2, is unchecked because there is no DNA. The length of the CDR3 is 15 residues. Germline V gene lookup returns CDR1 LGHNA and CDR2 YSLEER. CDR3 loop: CASSQASGIGETQYF.

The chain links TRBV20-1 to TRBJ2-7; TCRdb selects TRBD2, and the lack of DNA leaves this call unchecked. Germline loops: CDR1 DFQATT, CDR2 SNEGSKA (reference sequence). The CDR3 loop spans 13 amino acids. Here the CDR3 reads CSARGERDYEQYF.

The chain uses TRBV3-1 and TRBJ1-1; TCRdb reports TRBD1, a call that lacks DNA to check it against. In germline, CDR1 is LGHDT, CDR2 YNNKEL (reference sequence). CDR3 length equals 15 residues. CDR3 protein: CASSQLTGVTTEAFF. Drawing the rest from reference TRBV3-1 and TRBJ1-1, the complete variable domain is DTAVSQTPKYLVTQMGNDKSIKCEQNLGHDTMYWYKQDSKKFLKIMFSYNNKELIINETVPNRFSPKSPDKAHLNLHINSLELGDSAVYFCASSQLTGVTTEAFFGQGTRLTVV.

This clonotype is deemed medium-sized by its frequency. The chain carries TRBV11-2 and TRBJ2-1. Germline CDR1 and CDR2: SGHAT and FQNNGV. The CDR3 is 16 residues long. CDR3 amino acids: CASSLELDIGYNEQFF.

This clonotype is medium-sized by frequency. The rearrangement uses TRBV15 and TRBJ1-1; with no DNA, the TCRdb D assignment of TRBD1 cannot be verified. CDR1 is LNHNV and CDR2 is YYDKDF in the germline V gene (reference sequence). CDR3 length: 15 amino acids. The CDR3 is CATEDRGSMNTEAFF.

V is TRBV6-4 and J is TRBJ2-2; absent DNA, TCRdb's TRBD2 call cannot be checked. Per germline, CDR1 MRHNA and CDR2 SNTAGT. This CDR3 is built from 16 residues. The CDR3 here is CASSATSGGSEGELFF.

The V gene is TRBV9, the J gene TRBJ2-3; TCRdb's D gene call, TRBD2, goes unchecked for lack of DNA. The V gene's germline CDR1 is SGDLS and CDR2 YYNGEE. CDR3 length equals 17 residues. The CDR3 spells CASSVAQGLDVSDTQYF.

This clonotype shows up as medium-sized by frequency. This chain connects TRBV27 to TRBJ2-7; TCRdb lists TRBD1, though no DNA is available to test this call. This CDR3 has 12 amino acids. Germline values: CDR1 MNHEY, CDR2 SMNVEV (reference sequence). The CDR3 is CASSTGSYEQYF.